A single sample gave rise to the 32 T cell receptor beta chains below, sequenced in a study of blood T cell repertoires in COVID-19. Sequencing used immunoSEQ multiplex PCR; TCRdb keeps in-frame clones, though not all of them. The repertoire holds 95,000 to 150,000 clones, with just under 80% as singletons. Sequencing was done on a sample of peripheral blood. The receptor set was obtained from a man aged 55 to 70 with active or convalescent COVID-19.

The chain recombines TRBV27 with TRBJ2-5, with D uncertain. Trimming cost V 4 bases and J 2 bases, with 8 bases left between them. Germline CDR1 is MNHEY and CDR2 is SMNVEV (reference sequence). There are 13 residues in the CDR3. CDR3 coding DNA: TGTGCCAGCAGTTCGAGGTTTCAAGAGACCCAGTACTTC. Its protein product is CASSSRFQETQYF.

This clone was counted between two and nine times. This chain joins TRBV18 and TRBJ2-7, with TRBD1 as a possible D gene (5 bases). Trimming cost V 3 bases and J 5 bases, with 14 bases left between them. CDR3 length: 14 residues. Per germline, CDR1 KGHSH and CDR2 LQKENI. The CDR3 nucleotides are TGTGCCAGCTCACCCCCCTCAGGGTTCGACGAGCAGTACTTC. Encoded protein: CASSPPSGFDEQYF. Complete variable domain (other parts from reference TRBV18 and TRBJ2-7): NAGVMQNPRHLVRRRGQEARLRCSPMKGHSHVYWYRQLPEEGLKFMVYLQKENIIDESGMPKERFSAEFPKEGPSILRIQQVVRGDSAAYFCASSPPSGFDEQYFGPGTRLTVT.

CDR3: CAREDRGEDQPQHF. The CDR3 bases are TGTGCCAGGGAGGACAGGGGGGAGGATCAGCCCCAGCATTTT. This chain joins TRBV25-1 and TRBJ1-5, with TRBD1 matching over 10 bases. CDR3 length: 14 residues. V gave up 9 bases and J gave up 5 bases; unmatched junction bases: 7. Germline values: CDR1 MGHDK, CDR2 SYGVNS.

The chain uses TRBV11-2 and TRBJ2-3; D is possibly TRBD2 (6 bases). The CDR3 runs to 15 residues. Trimming shortened V by 3 bases and J by 1 base, and 11 bases separated the two germline ends. Germline assignment: CDR1 SGHAT and CDR2 FQNNGV. CDR3 nucleotide sequence: TGTGCCAGCAGCTTTGGGGGAGGAGGCACAGATACGCAGTATTTT. Its protein is CASSFGGGGTDTQYF.

This sequence joins TRBV18 and TRBJ1-1; no definite D call. Trimming took 4 bases from V and 7 from J, leaving 7 bases between them. The V gene's germline CDR1 is KGHSH and CDR2 LQKENI. There are 11 residues in the CDR3. The chain's CDR3 is CASSREGEAFF. For the CDR3, the DNA is TGTGCCAGCTCACGGGAGGGTGAAGCTTTCTTT.

V gene TRBV14 combines with J gene TRBJ2-7, with a weak D call TRBD1 (6 bases). Germline V gene lookup returns CDR1 SGHDN and CDR2 FVKESK. The ends were cut back, 0 bases at V and 2 bases at J, with 8 bases in the middle. CDR3 length: 14 amino acids. CDR3 in DNA: TGTGCCAGCAGCCAAGATACAGGGCCCTACGAGCAGTACTTC. Amino acid sequence: CASSQDTGPYEQYF.

J is TRBJ1-2 and V is TRBV24-1; TRBD1 matches 7 bases. Germline CDR1 reads KGHDR; CDR2 reads SFDVKD. Losses at the gene ends were 5 bases for V and 3 bases for J; bases not matched to a gene: 2. The CDR3 sequence is 13 residues long. The CDR3 DNA is TGTGCCACCAGTGGGACAGGTTACTATGGCTACACCTTC. Translation gives CATSGTGYYGYTF.

This chain connects TRBV28 to TRBJ1-2, with 7 bases aligning to TRBD1. The V gene's germline CDR1 is MDHEN and CDR2 SYDVKM. This CDR3 region has 12 residues. Losses at the gene ends were 8 bases for V and 4 bases for J; bases not matched to a gene: 4. CDR3 bases: TGTGCCAGCCTTGGACAGGTCTATGGCTACACCTTC. Residues: CASLGQVYGYTF.

This clone was recorded once. This chain links TRBV19 with TRBJ2-7, with TRBD1 matching 7 bases. Germline V gene sequence: CDR1 LNHDA, CDR2 SQIVND (reference sequence). The V segment lost 5 bases and the J segment 3 bases; nucleotides outside the gene matches: 4. There are 13 residues in the CDR3. CDR3 DNA: TGTGCCAGTAGTCTCCGACAGGGCTACGAGCAGTACTTC. The encoded protein is CASSLRQGYEQYF.

This chain connects TRBV3-1 (or the pseudogene TRBV3-2) to TRBJ2-1, with 14 bases fitting TRBD2. Germline V gene data show CDR1 as LGHDT and CDR2 as YNNKEL (reference sequence). The CDR3 runs to 17 residues. With 5 bases clipped from V and 1 base from J, the junction kept 4 bases outside the gene matches. CDR3 sequence (DNA): TGTGCCAGCAGCACGGGACTAGCGGGAGTGTCCTACAATGAGCAGTTCTTC. Encoded protein: CASSTGLAGVSYNEQFF.

Of note for this clone: The sample contains more than one DNA sequence encoding this CDR3. The chain uses TRBV27 and TRBJ2-3; a weak D match, TRBD2 (5 bases). Germline V lookup: CDR1 MNHEY, CDR2 SMNVEV (reference sequence). The CDR3 contains 14 residues. The ends were cut back, 6 bases at V and 3 bases at J, with 13 bases in the middle. CDR3 loop: CASSLRRGTDTQYF. DNA of the CDR3: TGTGCCAGCAGCCTCCGTCGGGGTACAGATACGCAGTATTTT.

CDR3 bases: TGTGCCAGCAGCCAAGTACAAAACTCCTACAATGAGCAGTTCTTC. Translating it yields CASSQVQNSYNEQFF. The chain couples TRBV4-2 to TRBJ2-1; D is ambiguous. The CDR3 contains 15 residues. Deletions cut 1 base from V and 0 bases from J, with 7 bases between. In germline, CDR1 is LGHNA, CDR2 YNFKEQ.

This clone was seen only a few times. V usage is TRBV3-1 (or the pseudogene TRBV3-2) and J usage is TRBJ2-7; perhaps TRBD1 as D (6 bases). V was clipped by 1 base and J by 3 bases, with 10 bases between them. The V gene's germline CDR1 is LGHDT and CDR2 YNNKEL (reference sequence). CDR3 size: 14 residues. Here the CDR3 reads CASSQGQASYEQYF. The CDR3 DNA follows: TGTGCCAGCAGCCAAGGACAGGCGAGCTACGAGCAGTACTTC.

This chain connects TRBV14 to TRBJ1-2, with 10 positions matching TRBD1. This CDR3 is 13 amino acids long. Looked up from germline, CDR1 is SGHDN and CDR2 is FVKESK. V lost 4 bases and J lost 8; bases outside the gene matches: 4. DNA of the CDR3: TGTGCCAGCAGCCGGGACAGGGGAGGCGGCTACACCTTC. Protein sequence: CASSRDRGGGYTF.

This chain connects TRBV6-4 to TRBJ2-3, with D possibly being TRBD1 (6 bases). V was shortened by 4 bases and J by 5 bases, with 10 bases between the two germline ends. This CDR3 contains 13 residues. Germline lookup yields CDR1 MRHNA and CDR2 SNTAGT. The DNA for the CDR3 is TGTGCCAGCAGTGCCGAAGGGGGAGATACGCAGTATTTT. Encoded protein: CASSAEGGDTQYF.

This clone was seen just once. The rearrangement links TRBV18 to TRBJ1-3; D remains ambiguous. The CDR3 sequence is 15 residues long. Trimming left V 2 bases short and J 0 bases short, with 8 bases between. Germline CDR1 and CDR2: KGHSH and LQKENI. The CDR3 region is CASSPVTDSGNTIYF. As DNA, the CDR3 is TGTGCCAGCTCACCAGTAACAGACTCTGGAAACACCATATATTTT.

V and J are TRBV21-1 and TRBJ2-5; the table's D call of TRBD1 was not tested on the DNA. TRBV21-1 is designated a pseudogene. The length of the CDR3 is 16 residues. The CDR3: CASSEIKQGAGETQYF. The DNA of the CDR3 is TGTGCCAGCAGCGAGATTAAACAGGGGGCGGGAGAGACCCAGTACTTC.

The rearrangement links TRBV2 to TRBJ1-5; a possible D gene is TRBD1 (6 bases). V was trimmed by 5 bases and J by 2 bases, leaving 10 bases between them. CDR3 length equals 14 residues. CDR1 is SNHLY, CDR2 FYNNEI, per germline. CDR3 in amino acids: CASSLQGRNQPQHF. The DNA for the CDR3 is TGTGCCAGCAGTCTACAGGGACGCAATCAGCCCCAGCATTTT.

The chain carries TRBV11-2 and TRBJ2-7; 7 nucleotides line up with TRBD2. This CDR3 is 16 amino acids long. V shed 2 bases, J shed 0 bases, and the junction held 7 bases outside the gene matches. Germline V gives CDR1 SGHAT, CDR2 FQNNGV. Here the CDR3 DNA reads TGTGCCAGCAGCTTACGATCTCTAGCGGACTCCTACGAGCAGTACTTC. It specifies CASSLRSLADSYEQYF.

This clone occurred a few times. As DNA, the CDR3 is TGTGCCAGCAGCTCTCCGGGACAGAGACATGAAAAACTGTTTTTT. Translating it yields CASSSPGQRHEKLFF. The V and J genes are TRBV7-9 and TRBJ1-4; 7 positions match TRBD1. Germline-derived CDR1 and CDR2 are SEHNR and FQNEAQ (reference sequence). The V gene end was trimmed by 4 bases and the J gene end by 6 bases; junction bases not matched to a gene: 8. This CDR3 comprises 15 residues.

V and J are TRBV19 and TRBJ2-2, with 8 bases that match TRBD1. Germline lookup yields CDR1 LNHDA and CDR2 SQIVND (reference sequence). This CDR3 region has 15 residues. V shed 9 bases, J shed 2 bases, and the junction held 8 bases outside the gene matches. CDR3 in amino acids: CASGGQGLNTGELFF. CDR3 nucleotide sequence: TGTGCCAGCGGAGGACAGGGACTTAACACCGGGGAGCTGTTTTTT.

The chain uses TRBV2 and TRBJ2-4; weak D call: TRBD2 (5 bases). The CDR3 is 13 residues long. Germline V gene data show CDR1 as SNHLY and CDR2 as FYNNEI. The ends were cut back, 5 bases at V and 4 bases at J, with 9 bases in the middle. The CDR3 bases are TGTGCCAGCAGTTTGGAGGAGAAAAACATTCAGTACTTC. It is translated as CASSLEEKNIQYF.

CDR3 in amino acids: CANRDSRNYGYTF. The CDR3 DNA follows: TGTGCCAACCGGGACAGCCGTAACTATGGCTACACCTTC. The chain uses TRBV28 and TRBJ1-2; 7 nucleotides agree with TRBD1. Losses at the gene ends were 10 bases for V and 1 base for J; bases not matched to a gene: 6. The V gene's germline CDR1 is MDHEN and CDR2 SYDVKM. The length of the CDR3 is 13 residues.

The rearrangement uses TRBV24-1 and TRBJ2-2; possible D gene TRBD2, 5 bases. CDR3 length: 15 amino acids. Trimming removed 12 bases from V and 4 bases from J, with 20 bases in between. Germline values: CDR1 KGHDR, CDR2 SFDVKD. The CDR3 region is CAAGGGPRGTGELFF. The CDR3 region has the DNA TGTGCCGCGGGCGGCGGGCCCCGGGGCACCGGGGAGCTGTTTTTT.

The V call is TRBV7-9, the J call TRBJ1-1; D possibly corresponds to TRBD1 (5 bases). The CDR3 contains 15 residues. Germline lookup yields CDR1 SEHNR and CDR2 FQNEAQ (reference sequence). V was shortened by 4 bases and J by 2 bases, with 14 bases between the two germline ends. Here the CDR3 DNA reads TGTGCCAGCAGCTCTAAGGGGTACGGTAACACTGAAGCTTTCTTT. Encoded protein: CASSSKGYGNTEAFF.

This chain links TRBV4-3 with TRBJ2-7; D is unresolved. The CDR3 is 15 amino acids. Germline V gene data show CDR1 as LGHNA and CDR2 as YSLEER. Trimming cost V 0 bases and J 5 bases, with 14 bases left between them. CDR3 region: CASSQDLGRGNEQYF. The CDR3 coding sequence is TGCGCCAGCAGCCAAGATCTAGGTAGAGGTAACGAGCAGTACTTC.

This rearrangement joins TRBV18 to TRBJ1-1; 7 bases map to TRBD1. The CDR3 is made up of 13 amino acids. V gave up 4 bases and J gave up 3 bases; unmatched junction bases: 2. Germline assignment: CDR1 KGHSH and CDR2 LQKENI. CDR3 region: CASSLQGDTEAFF. In DNA, the CDR3 is TGTGCCAGCTCACTCCAGGGGGACACTGAAGCTTTCTTT.

The chain employs TRBV6-5 and TRBJ2-1, with 9 positions matching TRBD2. V lost 7 bases to trimming and J lost 0 bases; unmatched junction nucleotides: 4. This CDR3 is 15 amino acids long. The germline V gene encodes CDR1 MNHEY and CDR2 SVGAGI. As DNA, the CDR3 is TGTGCCAGCACCGGGCGGGGGGGCTCCTACAATGAGCAGTTCTTC. This gives the protein CASTGRGGSYNEQFF.

V gene TRBV28 combines with J gene TRBJ1-1; D gene ambiguous. Trimming left V 3 bases short and J 2 bases short, with 13 bases between. Germline V gene lookup returns CDR1 MDHEN and CDR2 SYDVKM. The CDR3 has 15 amino acids. CDR3 sequence (DNA): TGTGCCAGCAGTTTTGTACCGGGATCCAACACTGAAGCTTTCTTT. Its translation: CASSFVPGSNTEAFF.

In nucleotides, the CDR3 is TGTGCCGCCACCTCGGCGGGCGCCGGGTGCGGAACTAGCACAGATACGCAGTATTTT. Translated, it gives CAATSAGAGCGTSTDTQYF. V usage is TRBV7-3 and J usage is TRBJ2-3, with D possibly TRBD2 on 5 matching bases. V was trimmed by 11 bases and J by 0 bases, leaving 30 bases between them. CDR1 is SGHTA, CDR2 FQGTGA, per germline. CDR3 length equals 19 residues.

J is TRBJ1-4 and V is TRBV19, with 8 bases lining up with TRBD1. Germline CDR1 is LNHDA and CDR2 is SQIVND (reference sequence). CDR3 length: 14 amino acids. V dropped 5 bases and J dropped 6; count of bases not matched to a gene: 5. The CDR3 here is CASSGGQGDEKLFF. In DNA, the CDR3 is TGTGCCAGTAGTGGTGGACAGGGTGATGAAAAACTGTTTTTT.

The chain joins TRBV2 to TRBJ1-2; the D is unclear. The CDR3 covers 12 residues. Trimming cost V 6 bases and J 4 bases, with 9 bases left between them. Germline V gene lookup returns CDR1 SNHLY and CDR2 FYNNEI. CDR3 in DNA: TGTGCCAGCAGCCCTGTTCTCTATGGCTACACCTTC. Protein: CASSPVLYGYTF.